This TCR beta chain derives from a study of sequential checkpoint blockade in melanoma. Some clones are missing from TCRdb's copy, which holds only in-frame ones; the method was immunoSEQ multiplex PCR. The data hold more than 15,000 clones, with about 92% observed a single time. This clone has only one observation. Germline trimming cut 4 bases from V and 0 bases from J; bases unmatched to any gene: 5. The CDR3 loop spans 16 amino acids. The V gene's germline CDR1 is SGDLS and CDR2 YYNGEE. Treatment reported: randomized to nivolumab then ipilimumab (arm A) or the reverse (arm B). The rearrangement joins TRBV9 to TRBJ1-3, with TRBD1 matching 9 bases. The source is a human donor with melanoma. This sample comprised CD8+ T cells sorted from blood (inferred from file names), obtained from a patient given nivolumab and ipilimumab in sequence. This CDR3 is CASSQGQGFSGNTIYF. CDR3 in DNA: TGTGCCAGCAGCCAGGGACAGGGTTTCTCTGGAAACACCATATATTTT.